Listed below are T cell receptor beta chains from one sample, sequenced in a study of Ad26.COV2.S vaccination and SARS-CoV-2 variants. Assay: immunoSEQ multiplex PCR; the TCRdb copy retains only in-frame clones and omits some. The data contain 350,000 to 450,000 clones, about 89% of them seen just once; the ten biggest clones take up around 1.9%. The sample was peripheral blood, taken in a trial of Ad26.COV2.S vaccine versus placebo. Receptors were obtained from a person aged 18-60 years who received the Ad26.COV2.S COVID-19 vaccine or a placebo. The CDR3 runs from the conserved cysteine through the conserved F or W. The order of the fields is D gene, J gene, CDR3 length, V gene, CDR3 DNA, CDR3 protein. A D gene is named only where the DNA matches it firmly.

D: TRBD2
J: TRBJ2-5
length: 15
V: TRBV5-5
DNA: TGTGCCAGCAGCTTGGGACTAGCGGGAAAAGAGACCCAGTACTTC
CDR3: CASSLGLAGKETQYF

D: .
J: TRBJ1-5
length: 13
V: TRBV15
DNA: TGTGCCACCAGCTCCTCGCTCAATCAGCCCCAGCATTTT
CDR3: CATSSSLNQPQHF

D: .
J: TRBJ2-1
length: 15
V: TRBV3-1/TRBV3-2
DNA: TGTGCCAGCAGCCAAGGGGCTAGCGTTTACAATGAGCAGTTCTTC
CDR3: CASSQGASVYNEQFF

D: TRBD1
J: TRBJ2-2
length: 15
V: TRBV28
DNA: TGTGCCAGCAGTTTACAGGGGGCGCACACCGGGGAGCTGTTTTTT
CDR3: CASSLQGAHTGELFF

D: TRBD2
J: TRBJ2-2
length: 17
V: TRBV3-1/TRBV3-2
DNA: TGTGCCAGCAGCCAAGTGGCGACTAGCGGGAGCACCGGGGAGCTGTTTTTT
CDR3: CASSQVATSGSTGELFF

D: .
J: TRBJ1-5
length: 16
V: TRBV28
DNA: TGTGCCAGCAGAGCCAGGGAATTCAGGAGCAATCAGCCCCAGCATTTT
CDR3: CASRAREFRSNQPQHF

D: .
J: TRBJ2-1
length: 15
V: TRBV7-3
DNA: TGTGCCAGCAGCTTAGATCAGGGATGGAGTGCGAAGCAGTTCTTC
CDR3: CASSLDQGWSAKQFF

D: .
J: TRBJ1-6
length: 13
V: TRBV10-3
DNA: TGTGCCATCACGGGACACTATAATTCACCCCTCCACTTT
CDR3: CAITGHYNSPLHF

D: .
J: TRBJ2-2
length: 12
V: TRBV6-5
DNA: TGTGCCAGCAGCCATAACACCGGGGAGCTGTTTTTT
CDR3: CASSHNTGELFF

D: TRBD1
J: TRBJ2-5
length: 13
V: TRBV5-4
DNA: TGTGCCAGCAGCTCAGGGGGAGTTGAGACCCAGTACTTC
CDR3: CASSSGGVETQYF

D: TRBD1
J: TRBJ2-1
length: 14
V: TRBV5-1
DNA: TGCGCCAGCAGCTTGGGGGACAGCTACAATGAGCAGTTCTTC
CDR3: CASSLGDSYNEQFF

D: .
J: TRBJ2-6
length: 16
V: TRBV28
DNA: TGTGCCAGCAGTTTTATTGGGGGCTCTGGGGCCAACGTCCTGACTTTC
CDR3: CASSFIGGSGANVLTF

D: .
J: TRBJ2-2
length: 14
V: TRBV30
DNA: TGTGCCTGGAGTGTCAAGCGGGACACCGGGGAGCTGTTTTTT
CDR3: CAWSVKRDTGELFF

D: TRBD2
J: TRBJ2-3
length: 16
V: TRBV5-1
DNA: TGCGCCAGCAGCGTAAGGACTAGCGGCTACACAGATACGCAGTATTTT
CDR3: CASSVRTSGYTDTQYF

D: .
J: TRBJ2-7
length: 16
V: TRBV11-3
DNA: TGTGCCAGCAGCTTAAGGTCTGGGACTCGCTCCTACGAGCAGTACTTC
CDR3: CASSLRSGTRSYEQYF

D: .
J: TRBJ2-5
length: 13
V: TRBV9
DNA: TGTGCCAGCAGCGTAGGCCTTCAAGAGACCCAGTACTTC
CDR3: CASSVGLQETQYF

D: .
J: TRBJ2-2
length: 13
V: TRBV7-9
DNA: TGTGCCAGCAGCTTAGAGTCCACCGGGGAGCTGTTTTTT
CDR3: CASSLESTGELFF

D: TRBD1
J: TRBJ2-1
length: 14
V: TRBV27
DNA: TGTGCCAGCAGTGGACGACAGGGGTACAATGAGCAGTTCTTC
CDR3: CASSGRQGYNEQFF

D: TRBD2
J: TRBJ2-1
length: 15
V: TRBV19
DNA: TGTGCCAGTAGTATCCGACTAGCTCCCTACAATGAGCAGTTCTTC
CDR3: CASSIRLAPYNEQFF

D: .
J: TRBJ1-5
length: 15
V: TRBV19
DNA: TGTGCCAGTAGTCCCGGACAGAAGAGCAATCAGCCCCAGCATTTT
CDR3: CASSPGQKSNQPQHF

D: .
J: TRBJ1-1
length: 11
V: TRBV10-3
DNA: TGTGCCATCAGGGGGGCAGTTGAAGCTTTCTTT
CDR3: CAIRGAVEAFF

D: TRBD1
J: TRBJ2-2
length: 15
V: TRBV7-3
DNA: TGTGCCAGCAGCCAGGGACAGGGATGGACCGGGGAGCTGTTTTTT
CDR3: CASSQGQGWTGELFF

D: TRBD2
J: TRBJ2-3
length: 14
V: TRBV5-6
DNA: TGTGCCAGCAGCTCGGGACTATCTACAGATACGCAGTATTTT
CDR3: CASSSGLSTDTQYF

D: .
J: TRBJ2-1
length: 13
V: TRBV29-1
DNA: TGCAGCGTTGATGGCGGCGCCTACAATGAGCAGTTCTTC
CDR3: CSVDGGAYNEQFF